This T cell receptor beta chain came from a study of cytomegalovirus exposure and HLA in healthy donors. Researchers ran the PCR with 60 Vbeta and 13 Jbeta primers. In the authors' workflow: In a later analysis, the count reached 75 million to 90 million unique TCR beta chains, with roughly 9.9 million shared. The method was immunoSEQ multiplex PCR; TCRdb's version includes in-frame clones alone and lacks a portion of them. The DNA was the basis for D and trimming; V, J and clone size are from that table. Of fewer than 200,000 clones listed, about 80% were seen once; the top ten hold roughly 0.5%. This CDR3 region has 16 residues. CDR1 is MGHRA and CDR2 is YSYEKL in the germline V gene. Deletions cut 5 bases from V and 3 bases from J, with 19 bases between. The table lists this clone with a count of one.

The source material was PBMCs. This receptor was obtained from a woman aged 45-59 years in good health and CMV-seronegative. This chain uses TRBV4-1 with TRBJ1-2, with D hard to call. This CDR3 is CASSGYDGGLDYGYTF. The CDR3 DNA is TGCGCCAGCAGCGGATATGATGGCGGGCTCGACTATGGCTACACCTTC.